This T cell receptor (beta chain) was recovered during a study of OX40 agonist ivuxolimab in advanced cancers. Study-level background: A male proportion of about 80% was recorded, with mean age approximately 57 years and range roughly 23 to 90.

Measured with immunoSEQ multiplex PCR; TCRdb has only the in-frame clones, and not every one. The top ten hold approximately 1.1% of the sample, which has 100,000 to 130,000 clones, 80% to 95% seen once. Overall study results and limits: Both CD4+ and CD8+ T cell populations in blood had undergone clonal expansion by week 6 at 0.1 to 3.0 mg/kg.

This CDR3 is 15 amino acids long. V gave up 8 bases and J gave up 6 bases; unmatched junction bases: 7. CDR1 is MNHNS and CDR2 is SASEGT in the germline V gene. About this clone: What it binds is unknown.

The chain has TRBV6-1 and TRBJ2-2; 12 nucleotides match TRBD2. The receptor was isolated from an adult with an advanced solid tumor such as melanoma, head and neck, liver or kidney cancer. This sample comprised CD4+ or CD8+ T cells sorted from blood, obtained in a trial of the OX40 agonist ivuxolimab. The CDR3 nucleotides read TGTGCCAGCCCCGGACTAGCGGGACCGCCCGGGGAGCTGTTTTTT. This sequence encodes CASPGLAGPPGELFF.